These 3 T cell receptor beta chains were all obtained from the same sample, sequenced in a study of PD-1 blockade in mismatch repair-deficient tumors (dated by TCRdb to 2016 to 2017). The library was generated by the immunoSEQ multiplex PCR assay. The immuneACCESS repertoire file appears here via TCRdb, limited to in-frame rearrangements. These files lack a portion of the clones; in checked studies, under half of the deficit traces to unresolved V genes, and the cause of the others is not known. The sample table holds about 49,000 clones, of which around 77% were seen once. Under 3.5% of the sample is in the top ten clones. The intended sense of this specimen's time point label: peripheral blood before pembrolizumab. Specimen: PBMCs, collected before pembrolizumab treatment. All receptors come from an adult with mismatch repair-deficient cancer.

The genes are TRBV7-9 and TRBJ2-5; no clear D gene. CDR3 length: 14 amino acids. Germline V gene sequence: CDR1 SEHNR, CDR2 FQNEAQ (reference sequence). V gave up 2 bases and J gave up 5 bases, with 12 bases separating them. In nucleotides, the CDR3 is TGTGCCAGCAGCTTAACGATGGGTTTTGAGACCCAGTACTTC. This gives the protein CASSLTMGFETQYF.

The chain joins TRBV25-1 to TRBJ2-7; the match to TRBD2 covers 9 bases. The CDR3 is made up of 16 amino acids. The V segment lost 1 base and the J segment 3 bases; nucleotides outside the gene matches: 7. CDR1 and CDR2 (germline): MGHDK, SYGVNS. This CDR3 reads CASSEFFLAGHYEQYF. CDR3 bases: TGTGCCAGCAGTGAATTTTTTCTAGCGGGACACTACGAGCAGTACTTC.

The V and J genes are TRBV11-2 and TRBJ2-7, with 9 bases matching TRBD1. The CDR3 sequence is 16 residues long. The V and J ends lost 0 bases and 7 bases, in that order; junction bases with no gene match: 10. The V gene's germline CDR1 is SGHAT and CDR2 FQNNGV. Written as DNA, the CDR3 is TGTGCCAGCAGCTTAGATCGAGGGACAGGGTGGTGGGAGCAGTACTTC. This codes for CASSLDRGTGWWEQYF.